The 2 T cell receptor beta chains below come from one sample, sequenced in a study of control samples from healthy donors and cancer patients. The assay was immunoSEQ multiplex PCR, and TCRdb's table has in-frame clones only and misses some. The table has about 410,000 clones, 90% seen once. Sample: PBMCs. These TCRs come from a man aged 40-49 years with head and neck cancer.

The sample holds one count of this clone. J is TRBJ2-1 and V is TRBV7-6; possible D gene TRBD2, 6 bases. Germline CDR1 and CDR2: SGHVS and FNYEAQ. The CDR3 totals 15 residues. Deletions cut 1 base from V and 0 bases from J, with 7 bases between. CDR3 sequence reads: CASSLGGGSYNEQFF. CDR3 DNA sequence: TGTGCCAGCAGCTTAGGGGGAGGCTCCTACAATGAGCAGTTCTTC.

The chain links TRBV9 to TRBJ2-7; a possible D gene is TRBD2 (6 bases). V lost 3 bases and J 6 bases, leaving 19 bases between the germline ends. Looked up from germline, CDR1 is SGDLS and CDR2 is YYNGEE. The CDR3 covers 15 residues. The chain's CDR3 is CASSEADGSRVEQYF. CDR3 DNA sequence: TGTGCCAGCAGCGAGGCGGACGGGAGCAGGGTCGAGCAGTACTTC.